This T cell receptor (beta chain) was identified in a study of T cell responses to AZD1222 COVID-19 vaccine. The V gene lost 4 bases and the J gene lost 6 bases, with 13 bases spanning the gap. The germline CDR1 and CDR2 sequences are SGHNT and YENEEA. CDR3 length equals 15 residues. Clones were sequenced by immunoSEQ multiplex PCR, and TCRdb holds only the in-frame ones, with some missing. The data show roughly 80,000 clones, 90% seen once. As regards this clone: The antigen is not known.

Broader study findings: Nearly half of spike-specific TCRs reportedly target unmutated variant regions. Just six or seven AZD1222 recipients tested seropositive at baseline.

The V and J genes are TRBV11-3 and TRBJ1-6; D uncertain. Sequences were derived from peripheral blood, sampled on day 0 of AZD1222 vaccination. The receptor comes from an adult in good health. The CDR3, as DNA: TGTGCCAGCAGCTCGCTGGCTACCAGTAATTCACCCCTCCACTTT. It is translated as CASSSLATSNSPLHF. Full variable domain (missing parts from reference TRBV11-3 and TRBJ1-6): EAGVVQSPRYKIIEKKQPVAFWCNPISGHNTLYWYLQNLGQGPELLIRYENEEAVDDSQLPKDRFSAERLKGVDSTLKIQPAELGDSAVYLCASSSLATSNSPLHFGNGTRLTVT.